This T cell receptor beta chain was recovered during a study of cytomegalovirus exposure and HLA in healthy donors. Study outcomes and limitations: In an earlier analysis, most TCR beta V segments were productive about 87% or about 30% of the time. HLA alleles were associated with some 16,000 TCR beta sequences in a later analysis at 0.05 false discovery rate.

Losses at the gene ends were 0 bases for V and 9 bases for J; bases not matched to a gene: 2. The CDR3 runs to 15 residues. Germline-derived CDR1 and CDR2 are LGHNA and YNFKEQ. This clone has a handful of counts. What it binds is unknown. Primers included in the PCR were 60 Vbeta and 13 Jbeta primers. Clones were sequenced by immunoSEQ multiplex PCR, and TCRdb holds only the in-frame ones, with some missing. Of roughly 110,000 clones listed, 65% to 80% are singletons. The receptor's source is a woman between 50 and 59 years old in good health and CMV-seropositive. This chain connects TRBV4-2 to TRBJ2-2, with 12 bases fitting TRBD1. The sequenced material came from PBMCs. CDR3 DNA sequence: TGTGCCAGCAGCCAAGACGGGACAGGGGGCTGGGAGCTGTTTTTT. Translation gives CASSQDGTGGWELFF.